This T cell receptor beta chain came from a study of T cell changes during pregnancy in multiple sclerosis. V was trimmed by 6 bases and J by 1 base, leaving 8 bases between them. Germline-derived CDR1 and CDR2 are MGHDK and SYGVNS. CDR3 size: 13 residues. Using immunoSEQ multiplex PCR, the repertoire was profiled, and TCRdb retains in-frame clones only, with some absent. Of 60,000 to 85,000 clones listed, around nine tenths are singletons. The sample was peripheral blood, taken after pregnancy. The sequence was obtained from a female donor in good health, enrolled as a control in a pregnancy study. The rearrangement links TRBV25-1 to TRBJ2-3; D call uncertain. The CDR3 region is CASRSPGTDTQYF. The CDR3 nucleotides are TGTGCCAGCAGATCCCCAGGCACAGATACGCAGTATTTT.